Shown below are 23 T cell receptor beta chains from a single sample sequenced in a study of long-term antiretroviral therapy in people with HIV. Samples were assayed with immunoSEQ v3.0 at survey level. Measured with immunoSEQ multiplex PCR; TCRdb has only the in-frame clones, and not every one. The sample shows around 21,000 clones, roughly 79% of them seen only once. The sequences come from unsorted PBMCs, collected 0.1 years before starting antiretroviral therapy. These receptors all come from a man aged 40-49 years with HIV.

J is TRBJ1-4 and V is TRBV29-1, with 7 bases identical to TRBD1. This CDR3 is built from 13 residues. Germline-derived CDR1 and CDR2 are SQVTM and ANQGSEA. V dropped 1 base and J dropped 7; count of bases not matched to a gene: 3. The CDR3 reads CSVEVTGFEKLFF. CDR3 nucleotide sequence: TGCAGCGTTGAAGTGACAGGGTTTGAAAAACTGTTTTTT.

This clone turned up a few times. The chain joins TRBV9 to TRBJ2-7; 8 positions agree with TRBD2. The CDR3 is 15 residues long. Trimming cost V 0 bases and J 0 bases; bases outside gene matches: 2. CDR1 SGDLS and CDR2 YYNGEE come from the germline V gene. CDR3 nucleotide sequence: TGTGCCAGCAGCGTAGACCTAGCGGGCTCCTACGAGCAGTACTTC. It specifies CASSVDLAGSYEQYF.

This clone was observed a handful of times. The chain uses TRBV6-5 and TRBJ1-1; D unclear. V gave up 6 bases and J gave up 1 base, with 12 bases separating them. The germline CDR1 and CDR2 sequences are MNHEY and SVGAGI. This CDR3 is 14 amino acids long. DNA of the CDR3: TGTGCCAGCAGGCAGAGACACGCGAACACTGAAGCTTTCTTT. This gives the protein CASRQRHANTEAFF.

The J gene is TRBJ2-7, the V gene TRBV7-8; 9 bases match TRBD1. This CDR3 spans 16 amino acids. Trimming removed 1 base from V and 5 bases from J; junction bases left unmatched: 9. Germline V gene sequence: CDR1 SGHVS, CDR2 FQNEAQ. CDR3 DNA sequence: TGTGCCAGCAGCTTAGTAGTCCGGACAGGGGTAAACGAGCAGTACTTC. Residues: CASSLVVRTGVNEQYF.

The chain joins TRBV7-9 to TRBJ2-3; possibly TRBD1 or TRBD2 for D (6 bases each). Deletions cut 5 bases from V and 1 base from J, with 19 bases between. Germline values: CDR1 SEHNR, CDR2 FQNEAQ (reference sequence). The CDR3 loop spans 17 amino acids. CDR3 nucleotides: TGTGCCAGCAGCCCCGGAGGAGGGGGGTCTGGCACAGATACGCAGTATTTT. It yields the protein CASSPGGGGSGTDTQYF. Drawing the rest from reference TRBV7-9 and TRBJ2-3, the complete variable domain is DTGVSQNPRHKITKRGQNVTFRCDPISEHNRLYWYRQTLGQGPEFLTYFQNEAQLEKSRLLSDRFSAERPKGSFSTLEIQRTEQGDSAMYLCASSPGGGGSGTDTQYFGPGTRLTVL.

This chain connects TRBV18 to TRBJ1-6; TRBD1 agrees at 7 bases. The V and J ends lost 2 bases and 5 bases, in that order; junction bases with no gene match: 3. Germline CDR1 is KGHSH and CDR2 is LQKENI. The CDR3 spans 15 residues. CDR3 nucleotide sequence: TGTGCCAGCTCACCAGGGACAGCCGATAATTCACCCCTCCACTTT. It translates to CASSPGTADNSPLHF.

The chain links TRBV5-6 to TRBJ2-3; 7 nucleotides line up with TRBD2. CDR3 length: 14 residues. V lost 7 bases, J lost 4 bases, and 9 bases stayed unmatched. From germline, CDR1 is SGHDT and CDR2 YYEEEE. Here the CDR3 reads CASSSSRGADTQYF. CDR3 bases: TGTGCCAGCTCATCCTCTCGGGGGGCAGATACGCAGTATTTT.

The V call is TRBV2, the J call TRBJ1-3, with D perhaps TRBD1 (5 bases). From germline, CDR1 is SNHLY and CDR2 FYNNEI. CDR3 length equals 13 residues. Trimming removed 6 bases from V and 2 bases from J, with 8 bases in between. The CDR3 region has the DNA TGTGCCAGCAGGCAGGGAGCTGGAAACACCATATATTTT. It is translated as CASRQGAGNTIYF.

The rearrangement joins TRBV7-2 to TRBJ2-3, with unresolved D. Germline V gene lookup returns CDR1 SGHTA and CDR2 FQGNSA. The V end lost 6 bases, the J end lost 0 bases, and 10 bases lay between the germline ends. This CDR3 region has 14 residues. CDR3 bases: TGTGCCAGCAGACCTCCTCGGAGCACAGATACGCAGTATTTT. Protein sequence: CASRPPRSTDTQYF. Full variable domain (missing parts from reference TRBV7-2 and TRBJ2-3): GAGVSQSPSNKVTEKGKDVELRCDPISGHTALYWYRQSLGQGLEFLIYFQGNSAPDKSGLPSDRFSAERTGGSVSTLTIQRTQQEDSAVYLCASRPPRSTDTQYFGPGTRLTVL.

This clone came up a few times. This sequence joins TRBV2 and TRBJ2-7, with D tentatively TRBD1 (6 bases). CDR3 length: 14 amino acids. Deletions cut 6 bases from V and 3 bases from J, with 15 bases between. The germline CDR1 and CDR2 sequences are SNHLY and FYNNEI. The CDR3: CASSRGQGSYEQYF. The CDR3 DNA is TGTGCCAGCAGCCGAGGGCAGGGGAGCTACGAGCAGTACTTC.

This chain links TRBV7-3 with TRBJ2-5, with 8 bases identical to TRBD2. Germline assignment: CDR1 SGHTA and CDR2 FQGTGA. This CDR3 has 15 residues. V shed 5 bases, J shed 2 bases, and the junction held 7 bases outside the gene matches. The CDR3 coding sequence is TGTGCCAGCAGCGCCGGGGGGGGCCAACAAGAGACCCAGTACTTC. Protein: CASSAGGGQQETQYF.

The chain uses TRBV14 and TRBJ1-1, with 7 bases fitting TRBD1. Germline V lookup: CDR1 SGHDN, CDR2 FVKESK. The CDR3 covers 13 residues. V was clipped by 4 bases and J by 5 bases; unmatched bases: 4. The CDR3 nucleotides read TGTGCCAGCAGCCTCGACAGGGCAACTGAAGCTTTCTTT. It encodes CASSLDRATEAFF.

The rearrangement links TRBV7-9 to TRBJ1-4; possibly TRBD1 for D (5 bases). The germline CDR1 and CDR2 sequences are SEHNR and FQNEAQ (reference sequence). V dropped 5 bases and J dropped 8 bases, with 6 bases sitting between them. The CDR3 is 11 residues long. CDR3 region: CASSGGEKLFF. DNA for the CDR3: TGTGCCAGCAGCGGGGGGGAAAAACTGTTTTTT.

This clone was found once. This CDR3 reads CASSSTQGVTEAFF. In nucleotides, the CDR3 is TGCGCCAGCAGCTCAACACAGGGGGTCACTGAAGCTTTCTTT. The V gene is TRBV5-1, the J gene TRBJ1-1; 8 bases are shared with TRBD1. Germline CDR1 and CDR2: SGHRS and YFSETQ. V lost 3 bases, J lost 4 bases, and 5 bases stayed unmatched. The CDR3 has 14 amino acids.

This chain connects TRBV7-8 to TRBJ2-1; TRBD2 aligns across 14 bases. The CDR3 runs to 17 residues. Unmatched junction bases numbered 12, after V lost 5 bases and J lost 9 bases. Germline V gene sequence: CDR1 SGHVS, CDR2 FQNEAQ. CDR3 protein: CASSHRRLAGGLGEQFF. The CDR3 DNA follows: TGTGCCAGCAGCCACAGACGACTAGCGGGGGGGCTTGGTGAGCAGTTCTTC.

The rearrangement joins TRBV7-2 to TRBJ1-4, with D tentatively TRBD1 (5 bases). Germline lookup yields CDR1 SGHTA and CDR2 FQGNSA. The CDR3 spans 14 residues. The germline V and J ends were trimmed by 5 bases and 7 bases, with 14 bases remaining between them. This CDR3 reads CASSPKGIGEKLFF. The CDR3, as DNA: TGTGCCAGCAGCCCCAAGGGGATAGGTGAAAAACTGTTTTTT.

V usage is TRBV4-1 and J usage is TRBJ2-5; D is perhaps TRBD1 (6 bases). Germline-derived CDR1 and CDR2 are MGHRA and YSYEKL. CDR3 size: 14 residues. Trimming cost V 6 bases and J 0 bases, with 11 bases left between them. CDR3 amino acids: CASSQTGYQETQYF. The CDR3 nucleotides are TGCGCCAGCAGTCAGACAGGATACCAAGAGACCCAGTACTTC.

This chain uses TRBV28 with TRBJ1-1, with D tentatively TRBD1 (6 bases). This CDR3 is built from 15 residues. CDR1 is MDHEN, CDR2 SYDVKM, per germline. The ends were cut back, 6 bases at V and 1 base at J, with 15 bases in the middle. CDR3: CASSPGGGWNTEAFF. DNA for the CDR3: TGTGCCAGCAGCCCGGGAGGGGGTTGGAACACTGAAGCTTTCTTT.

The chain is built from TRBV7-9 and TRBJ1-1; 12 nucleotides agree with TRBD1. V lost 4 bases to trimming and J lost 3 bases; unmatched junction nucleotides: 9. This CDR3 has 17 amino acids. Germline V CDR1 and CDR2: SEHNR, FQNEAQ (reference sequence). The CDR3 DNA reads TGTGCCAGCAGCTCGGGACAGGGGGCGCGATTGGACACTGAAGCTTTCTTT. Amino acid sequence: CASSSGQGARLDTEAFF. Full variable domain (rest looked up from reference TRBV7-9 and TRBJ1-1): DTGVSQNPRHKITKRGQNVTFRCDPISEHNRLYWYRQTLGQGPEFLTYFQNEAQLEKSRLLSDRFSAERPKGSFSTLEIQRTEQGDSAMYLCASSSGQGARLDTEAFFGQGTRLTVV.

The V gene is TRBV29-1, the J gene TRBJ2-7; 7 bases match TRBD1. Trimming at V came to 4 bases and at J to 3 bases, leaving 0 bases not matched to a gene. CDR1 is SQVTM, CDR2 ANQGSEA, per germline. This CDR3 region has 11 residues. CDR3 protein: CSVGDSYEQYF. The CDR3 coding sequence is TGCAGCGTTGGGGACAGCTACGAGCAGTACTTC.

The CDR3 DNA reads TGCGCCAGCAGCTTAGGGCCTTCGAACACTGAAGCTTTCTTT. Amino acid sequence: CASSLGPSNTEAFF. This chain uses TRBV5-1 with TRBJ1-1; no clear D. Germline V gives CDR1 SGHRS, CDR2 YFSETQ. V gave up 2 bases and J gave up 1 base, with 9 bases separating them. The CDR3 length is 14 residues.

The gene calls are TRBV15 and TRBJ2-5; TRBD2 might be the D (7 bases). The CDR3 sequence is 14 residues long. V was pared by 8 bases and J by 7 bases, with 20 bases between. CDR1 is LNHNV, CDR2 YYDKDF, per germline (reference sequence). The CDR3 nucleotides read TGTGCCACCTCGGGGGGCAGGGGATGGGGGACCCAGTACTTC. Translation: CATSGGRGWGTQYF. The variable domain in full, completed from reference TRBV15 and TRBJ2-5, reads DAMVIQNPRYQVTQFGKPVTLSCSQTLNHNVMYWYQQKSSQAPKLLFHYYDKDFNNEADTPDNFQSRRPNTSFCFLDIRSPGLGDTAMYLCATSGGRGWGTQYFGPGTRLLVL.

This chain connects TRBV4-3 to TRBJ2-1, with D possibly matching TRBD2 (5 bases). CDR3 length: 15 amino acids. Germline CDR1 is LGHNA and CDR2 is YSLEER. Between the trimmed V and J ends, which lost 3 bases and 8 bases, there was a span of 17 bases. DNA for the CDR3: TGCGCCAGCAGCCAGGATATATGGGTCGGGGATGAGCAGTTCTTC. It yields the protein CASSQDIWVGDEQFF.